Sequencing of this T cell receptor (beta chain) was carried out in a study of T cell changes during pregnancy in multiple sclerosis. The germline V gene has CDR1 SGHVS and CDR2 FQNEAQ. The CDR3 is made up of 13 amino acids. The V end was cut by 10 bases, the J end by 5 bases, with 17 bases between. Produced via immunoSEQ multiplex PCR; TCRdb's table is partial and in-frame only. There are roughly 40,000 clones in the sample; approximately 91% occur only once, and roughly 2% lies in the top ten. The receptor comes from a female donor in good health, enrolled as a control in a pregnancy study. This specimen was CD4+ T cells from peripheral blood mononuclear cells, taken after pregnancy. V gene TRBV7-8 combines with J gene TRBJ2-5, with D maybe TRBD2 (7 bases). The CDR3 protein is CATTWGGQETQYF. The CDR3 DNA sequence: TGTGCCACCACTTGGGGGGGCCAGGAGACCCAGTACTTC.